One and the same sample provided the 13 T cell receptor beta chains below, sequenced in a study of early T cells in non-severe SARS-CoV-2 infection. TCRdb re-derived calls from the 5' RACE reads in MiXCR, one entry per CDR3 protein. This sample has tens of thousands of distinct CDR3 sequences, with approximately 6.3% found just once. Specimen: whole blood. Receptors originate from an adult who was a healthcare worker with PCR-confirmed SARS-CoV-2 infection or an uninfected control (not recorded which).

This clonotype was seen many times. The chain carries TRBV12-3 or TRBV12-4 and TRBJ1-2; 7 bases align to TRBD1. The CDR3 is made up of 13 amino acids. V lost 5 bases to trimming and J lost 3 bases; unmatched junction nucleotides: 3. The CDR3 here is CASSKGAHYGYTF. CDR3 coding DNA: TGTGCCAGCAGTAAGGGGGCCCACTATGGCTACACCTTC.

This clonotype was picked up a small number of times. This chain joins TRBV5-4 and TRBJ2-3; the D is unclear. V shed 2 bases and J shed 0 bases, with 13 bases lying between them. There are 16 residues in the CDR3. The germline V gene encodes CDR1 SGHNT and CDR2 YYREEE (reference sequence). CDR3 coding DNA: TGTGCCAGCAGCTTAGGGCATTTCCTTAGCACAGATACGCAGTATTTT. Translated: CASSLGHFLSTDTQYF.

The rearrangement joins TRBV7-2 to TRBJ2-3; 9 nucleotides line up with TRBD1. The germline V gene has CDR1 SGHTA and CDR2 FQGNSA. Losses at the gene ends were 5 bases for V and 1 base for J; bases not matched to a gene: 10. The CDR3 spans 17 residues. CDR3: CASSPQGRQGGTDTQYF. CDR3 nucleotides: TGTGCCAGCAGCCCCCAGGGTAGACAGGGGGGCACAGATACGCAGTATTTT.

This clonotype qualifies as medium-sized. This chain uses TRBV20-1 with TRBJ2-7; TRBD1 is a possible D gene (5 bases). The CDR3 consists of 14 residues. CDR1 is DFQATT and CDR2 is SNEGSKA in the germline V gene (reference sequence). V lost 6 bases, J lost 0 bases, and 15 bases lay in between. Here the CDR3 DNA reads TGCAGTGCCGTCTCCCAGGACAACTCCTACGAGCAGTACTTC. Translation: CSAVSQDNSYEQYF.

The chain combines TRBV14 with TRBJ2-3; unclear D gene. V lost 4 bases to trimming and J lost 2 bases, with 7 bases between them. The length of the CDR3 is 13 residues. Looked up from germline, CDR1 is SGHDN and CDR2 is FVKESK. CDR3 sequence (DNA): TGTGCCAGCAGCCCGTATCTCACAGATACGCAGTATTTT. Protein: CASSPYLTDTQYF.

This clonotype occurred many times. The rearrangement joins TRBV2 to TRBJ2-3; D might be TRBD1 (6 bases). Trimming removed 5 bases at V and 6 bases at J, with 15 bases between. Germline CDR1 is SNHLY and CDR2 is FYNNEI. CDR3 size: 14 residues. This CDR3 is CASSITQGSDTQYF. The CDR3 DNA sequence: TGTGCCAGCAGTATAACACAGGGATCGGATACGCAGTATTTT.

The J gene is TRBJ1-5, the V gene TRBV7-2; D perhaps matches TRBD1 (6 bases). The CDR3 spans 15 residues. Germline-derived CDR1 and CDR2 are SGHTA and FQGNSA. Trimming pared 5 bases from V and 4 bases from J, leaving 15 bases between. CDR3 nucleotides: TGTGCCAGCAGCCTCCAACAGGGTCCGAATCAGCCCCAGCATTTT. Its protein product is CASSLQQGPNQPQHF. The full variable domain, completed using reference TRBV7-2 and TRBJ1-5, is GAGVSQSPSNKVTEKGKDVELRCDPISGHTALYWYRQSLGQGLEFLIYFQGNSAPDKSGLPSDRFSAERTGGSVSTLTIQRTQQEDSAVYLCASSLQQGPNQPQHFGDGTRLSIL.

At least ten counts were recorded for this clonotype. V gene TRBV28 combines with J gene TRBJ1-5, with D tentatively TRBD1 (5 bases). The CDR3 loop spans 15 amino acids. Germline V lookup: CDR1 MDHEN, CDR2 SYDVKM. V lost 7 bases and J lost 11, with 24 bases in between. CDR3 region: CASTRGGGTWNAQHF. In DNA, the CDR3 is TGTGCCAGCACCCGGGGTGGGGGAACTTGGAATGCCCAGCATTTT.

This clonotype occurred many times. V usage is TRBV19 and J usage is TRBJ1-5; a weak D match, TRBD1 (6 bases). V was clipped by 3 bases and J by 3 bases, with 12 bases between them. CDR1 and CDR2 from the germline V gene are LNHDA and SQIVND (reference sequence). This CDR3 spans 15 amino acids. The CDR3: CASSIVRGFNQPQHF. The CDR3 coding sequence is TGTGCCAGTAGTATCGTCAGGGGATTCAATCAGCCCCAGCATTTT.

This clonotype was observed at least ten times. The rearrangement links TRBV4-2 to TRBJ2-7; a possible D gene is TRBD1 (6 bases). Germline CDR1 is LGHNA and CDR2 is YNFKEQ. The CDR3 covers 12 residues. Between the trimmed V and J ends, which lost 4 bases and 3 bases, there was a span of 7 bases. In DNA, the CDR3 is TGTGCCAGCAGCCCGGACAGCTACGAGCAGTACTTC. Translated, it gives CASSPDSYEQYF.

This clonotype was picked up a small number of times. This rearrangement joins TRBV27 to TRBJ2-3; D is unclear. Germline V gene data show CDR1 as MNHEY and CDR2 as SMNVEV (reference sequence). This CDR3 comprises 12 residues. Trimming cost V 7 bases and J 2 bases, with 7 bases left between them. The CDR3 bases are TGTGCCAGCATTGGTCTCACAGATACGCAGTATTTT. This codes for CASIGLTDTQYF.

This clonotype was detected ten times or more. The CDR3 DNA reads as TGCAGTGCTATACAGGGGCAGCAGTACTTC. It encodes CSAIQGQQYF. The chain is built from TRBV20-1 and TRBJ2-7, with 7 bases aligning to TRBD1. Germline V CDR1 and CDR2: DFQATT, SNEGSKA (reference sequence). The V gene end was trimmed by 4 bases and the J gene end by 8 bases; junction bases not matched to a gene: 2. The CDR3 consists of 10 residues.

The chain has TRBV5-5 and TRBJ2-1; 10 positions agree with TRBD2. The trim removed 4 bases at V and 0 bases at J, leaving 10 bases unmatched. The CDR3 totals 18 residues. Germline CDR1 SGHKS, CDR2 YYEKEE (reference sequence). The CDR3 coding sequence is TGTGCCAGCAGCCTTAACAGCGGGAGGGCCTTCTCCTACAATGAGCAGTTCTTC. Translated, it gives CASSLNSGRAFSYNEQFF.